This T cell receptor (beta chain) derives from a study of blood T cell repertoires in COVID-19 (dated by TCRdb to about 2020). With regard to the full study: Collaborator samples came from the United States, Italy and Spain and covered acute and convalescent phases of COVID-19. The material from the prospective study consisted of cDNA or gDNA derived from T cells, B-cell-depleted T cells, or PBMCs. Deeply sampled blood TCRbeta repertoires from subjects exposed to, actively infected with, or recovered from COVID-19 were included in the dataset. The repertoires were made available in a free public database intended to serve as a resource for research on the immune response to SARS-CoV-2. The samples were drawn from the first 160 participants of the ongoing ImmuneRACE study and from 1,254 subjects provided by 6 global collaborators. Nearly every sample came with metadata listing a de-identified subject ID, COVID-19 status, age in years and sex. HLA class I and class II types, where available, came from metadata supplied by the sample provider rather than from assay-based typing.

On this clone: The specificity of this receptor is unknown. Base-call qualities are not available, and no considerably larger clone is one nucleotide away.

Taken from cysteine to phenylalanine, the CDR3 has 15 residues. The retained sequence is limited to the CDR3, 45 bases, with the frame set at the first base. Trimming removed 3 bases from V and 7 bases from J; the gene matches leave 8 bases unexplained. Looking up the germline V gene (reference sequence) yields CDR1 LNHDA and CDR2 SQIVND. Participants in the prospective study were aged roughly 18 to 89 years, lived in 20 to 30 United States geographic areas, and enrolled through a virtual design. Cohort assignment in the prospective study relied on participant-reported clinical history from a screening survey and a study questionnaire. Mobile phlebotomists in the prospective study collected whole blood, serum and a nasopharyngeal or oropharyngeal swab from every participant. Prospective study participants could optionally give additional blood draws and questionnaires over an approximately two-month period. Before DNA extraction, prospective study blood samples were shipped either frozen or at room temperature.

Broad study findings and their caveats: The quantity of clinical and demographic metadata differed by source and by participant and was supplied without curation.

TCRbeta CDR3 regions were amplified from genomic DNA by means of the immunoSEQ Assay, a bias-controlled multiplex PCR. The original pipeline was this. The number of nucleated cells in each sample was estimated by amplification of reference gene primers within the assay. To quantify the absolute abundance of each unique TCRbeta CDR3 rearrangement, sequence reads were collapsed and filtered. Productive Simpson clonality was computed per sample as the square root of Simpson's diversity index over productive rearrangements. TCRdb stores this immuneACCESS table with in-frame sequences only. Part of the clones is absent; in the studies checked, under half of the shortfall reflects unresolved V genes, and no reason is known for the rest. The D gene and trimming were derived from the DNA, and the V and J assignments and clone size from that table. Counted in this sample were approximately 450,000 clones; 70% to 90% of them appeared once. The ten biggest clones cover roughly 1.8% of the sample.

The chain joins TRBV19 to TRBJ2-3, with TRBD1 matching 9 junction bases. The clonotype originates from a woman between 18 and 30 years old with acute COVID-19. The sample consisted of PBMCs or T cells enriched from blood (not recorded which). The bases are TGTGCCAGTAGTATTCCGGGACAGGGACGATATACGCAGTATTTT. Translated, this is CASSIPGQGRYTQYF.